These 18 T cell receptor beta chains came from one sample sequenced in a study of T-cell memory formation after mild COVID-19 (TCRdb year 2021). Receptor amplification or capture employed 5' RACE. The sequencer listed for this sample is Illumina NovaSeq 6000. TCRdb handled the public reads itself, with Q25 trimming in fastp and clone calling in MiXCR, and kept productive beta chains. A single entry per CDR3 protein holds the most common genes and DNA from its merged rows. This sample lists 350,000 to 450,000 distinct CDR3 sequences; more than 20% were detected once. Around 9.5% of the sample lies in the top ten. The sequencing sample was made of PBMCs or a T cell subset sorted from them (not recorded which). These receptor sequences come from an adult woman who had mild COVID-19 (a few samples of this study predate the infection). The sample titles of this study are shuffled in the database, so cell type and time point are left out; the donor was told from shared clones.

The genes are TRBV4-3 and TRBJ2-7; D ambiguous. The CDR3 contains 15 residues. The germline V gene has CDR1 LGHNA and CDR2 YSLEER. V was shortened by 0 bases and J by 4 bases, with 13 bases between the two germline ends. The CDR3 loop reads CASSQDHRFSYEQYF. The CDR3 coding sequence is TGCGCCAGCAGCCAAGATCACCGATTCTCTTACGAGCAGTACTTC.

This clonotype has a single count. This rearrangement joins TRBV27 to TRBJ1-6, with D unclear. Germline CDR1 reads MNHEY; CDR2 reads SMNVEV (reference sequence). This CDR3 contains 14 residues. Deletions cut 2 bases from V and 8 bases from J, with 10 bases between. The CDR3 DNA sequence: TGTGCCAGCAGTTTAAAGGGTCGGTATTCACCCCTCCACTTT. Protein: CASSLKGRYSPLHF.

J is TRBJ1-5 and V is TRBV19; no reliable D call. This CDR3 has 13 residues. V lost 4 bases, J lost 7 bases, and 11 bases lay in between. The germline gives CDR1 LNHDA, CDR2 SQIVND (reference sequence). Here the CDR3 reads CASSTRVQQPQHF. The CDR3 DNA reads TGTGCCAGTAGTACCCGGGTCCAACAGCCCCAGCATTTT.

The chain combines TRBV19 with TRBJ2-1, with TRBD2 matching over 11 bases. The CDR3 runs 16 residues. Germline-derived CDR1 and CDR2 are LNHDA and SQIVND (reference sequence). With V trimmed by 4 bases and J by 2 bases, 4 bases remained unmatched. The DNA of the CDR3 is TGTGCCAGTAGTAGACTAGCGGGAAGACCCTACAATGAGCAGTTCTTC. Its protein product is CASSRLAGRPYNEQFF.

The chain uses TRBV7-3 and TRBJ1-1, with D perhaps matching TRBD1 (6 bases). Trimming left V 6 bases short and J 8 bases short, with 13 bases between. This CDR3 comprises 12 residues. Germline values: CDR1 SGHTA, CDR2 FQGTGA. The CDR3 DNA reads as TGTGCCAGCAGTAACAGGGTGGGCGAAGCTTTCTTT. Translation: CASSNRVGEAFF.

This clonotype came up a few times. V gene TRBV10-3 combines with J gene TRBJ1-5; D gene ambiguous. This CDR3 is 12 amino acids long. The V gene's germline CDR1 is ENHRY and CDR2 SYGVKD. With 10 bases removed from V and 3 bases from J, the gap between germline ends came to 10 bases. CDR3 in amino acids: CATGEVNQPQHF. The CDR3 bases are TGTGCCACCGGGGAAGTCAATCAGCCCCAGCATTTT.

This clonotype has just a few counts. The genes are TRBV30 and TRBJ2-2; 7 bases are shared with TRBD2. This CDR3 is built from 15 residues. Germline V lookup: CDR1 GTSNPN, CDR2 SVGIG (reference sequence). J was trimmed by 4 bases and V by 2 bases; bases with no gene match: 7. CDR3 sequence reads: CAWSRIAGGTGELFF. The CDR3 bases are TGTGCCTGGAGTCGGATAGCGGGCGGCACCGGGGAGCTGTTTTTT.

This chain uses TRBV27 with TRBJ1-1, with TRBD1 matching over 7 bases. The germline V gene encodes CDR1 MNHEY and CDR2 SMNVEV (reference sequence). This CDR3 contains 15 residues. J gave up 1 base and V 6 bases, and 8 bases lay outside the gene matches. Here the CDR3 reads CASSPGGASNTEAFF. As DNA, the CDR3 is TGTGCCAGCAGCCCAGGGGGGGCCTCGAACACTGAAGCTTTCTTT.

The chain joins TRBV6-6 to TRBJ2-1; 10 bases align to TRBD2. The junction had 5 bases not matched to a gene; V was cut back by 6 bases and J by 6 bases. CDR3 length: 14 residues. Germline assignment: CDR1 MNHNY and CDR2 SVGAGI (reference sequence). The CDR3 DNA reads as TGTGCCAGCAGAAGCGGGGGGGAAGGCAATGAGCAGTTCTTC. Protein product: CASRSGGEGNEQFF.

This clonotype was seen only a few times. The chain carries TRBV20-1 and TRBJ1-1; perhaps TRBD1 as D (5 bases). This CDR3 has 14 residues. Trimming pared 6 bases from V and 3 bases from J, leaving 17 bases between. Germline assignment: CDR1 DFQATT and CDR2 SNEGSKA (reference sequence). DNA of the CDR3: TGCAGTGCCCCCCCGGACATAGGTGACACTGAAGCTTTCTTT. Its protein product is CSAPPDIGDTEAFF.

In its sample, this clonotype was seen many times. The chain uses TRBV20-1 and TRBJ2-1; 9 bases fit TRBD1. This CDR3 region has 15 residues. CDR1 is DFQATT, CDR2 SNEGSKA, per germline (reference sequence). The V and J ends lost 6 bases and 9 bases, in that order; junction bases with no gene match: 15. The CDR3 coding sequence is TGCAGTGCGAGTCCGGGACAGGGCTTAGCAAGTGAGCAGTTCTTC. Its translation: CSASPGQGLASEQFF.

The table lists this clonotype with many counts. V and J are TRBV18 and TRBJ1-2; 10 nucleotides align to TRBD1. V lost 6 bases to trimming and J lost 0 bases; unmatched junction nucleotides: 7. CDR3 size: 16 residues. Germline V CDR1 and CDR2: KGHSH, LQKENI. Written as DNA, the CDR3 is TGTGCCAGCTCCCAGGGACAGGGGACCTCTAACTATGGCTACACCTTC. This sequence encodes CASSQGQGTSNYGYTF.

This chain joins TRBV7-2 and TRBJ2-3; 8 bases are shared with TRBD2. The CDR3 extends over 15 amino acids. Unmatched junction bases numbered 7, after V lost 5 bases and J lost 3 bases. Per the germline V gene, CDR1 is SGHTA and CDR2 is FQGNSA. Written as DNA, the CDR3 is TGTGCCAGCAGCCTCCGGGAGGGCCGTACAGATACGCAGTATTTT. This gives the protein CASSLREGRTDTQYF.

The chain joins TRBV6-5 to TRBJ2-6; D is undetermined. Germline V lookup: CDR1 MNHEY, CDR2 SVGAGI. V was shortened by 0 bases and J by 4 bases, with 4 bases between the two germline ends. CDR3 length: 14 residues. CDR3 in DNA: TGTGCCAGCAGTTACTCGACGGGGGCCAACGTCCTGACTTTC. It encodes CASSYSTGANVLTF.

The genes are TRBV7-6 and TRBJ2-2, with no clear D. V gave up 6 bases and J gave up 2 bases, with 10 bases separating them. Germline V gene lookup returns CDR1 SGHVS and CDR2 FNYEAQ. The CDR3 is 14 residues long. In DNA form, the CDR3 reads TGTGCCAGCAGGGGTGGAAGCAACACCGGGGAGCTGTTTTTT. This translates into CASRGGSNTGELFF. The complete variable domain, with remaining parts taken from reference TRBV7-6 and TRBJ2-2, reads GAGVSQSPRYKVTKRGQDVALRCDPISGHVSLYWYRQALGQGPEFLTYFNYEAQQDKSGLPNDRFSAERPEGSISTLTIQRTEQRDSAMYRCASRGGSNTGELFFGEGSRLTVL.

This chain uses TRBV9 with TRBJ1-2, with D possibly matching TRBD1 (5 bases). Germline V gives CDR1 SGDLS, CDR2 YYNGEE. The CDR3 spans 12 residues. V shed 4 bases and J shed 5 bases, with 9 bases lying between them. The CDR3 bases are TGTGCCAGCAGCCGACAGACGTATGGCTACACCTTC. Translating it yields CASSRQTYGYTF.

As DNA, the CDR3 is TGTGCCAGCAGCTCGGGGGACAGGGGTAATGAAAAACTGTTTTTT. Protein product: CASSSGDRGNEKLFF. The chain couples TRBV7-8 to TRBJ1-4; TRBD1 matches 10 bases. This CDR3 region has 15 residues. The V gene end was trimmed by 4 bases and the J gene end by 4 bases; junction bases not matched to a gene: 3. Germline V gene data show CDR1 as SGHVS and CDR2 as FQNEAQ.

This clonotype was seen a few times. This chain uses TRBV4-1 with TRBJ2-7, with 8 bases that match TRBD1. Germline CDR1 is MGHRA and CDR2 is YSYEKL. CDR3 length equals 15 residues. With V trimmed by 5 bases and J by 4 bases, 10 bases remained unmatched. The CDR3 coding sequence is TGCGCCAGCAGCGCCCAGGGGGCCAAAAATTACGAGCAGTACTTC. It yields the protein CASSAQGAKNYEQYF.